This T cell receptor (beta chain) was observed in a study of T cell changes during pregnancy in multiple sclerosis. Repertoires were generated with immunoSEQ multiplex PCR, while TCRdb's copy carries only in-frame clones and drops some. The sample has about 59,000 clones, around 94% seen once. This TCR came from a female donor with multiple sclerosis, enrolled in a pregnancy study. Sequenced material: CD8+ T cells from peripheral blood mononuclear cells, taken after pregnancy.

CDR3 region: CASSPSGFRSYEQYF. CDR3 coding DNA: TGTGCCAGCAGCCCCTCAGGGTTTCGGTCCTACGAGCAGTACTTC. This chain joins TRBV2 and TRBJ2-7, with TRBD1 as a possible D gene (5 bases). The V gene lost 6 bases and the J gene lost 1 base, with 16 bases spanning the gap. CDR3 length: 15 amino acids. Looked up from germline, CDR1 is SNHLY and CDR2 is FYNNEI. The whole variable domain, remainder taken from reference TRBV2 and TRBJ2-7, is EPEVTQTPSHQVTQMGQEVILRCVPISNHLYFYWYRQILGQKVEFLVSFYNNEISEKSEIFDDQFSVERPDGSNFTLKIRSTKLEDSAMYFCASSPSGFRSYEQYFGPGTRLTVT.